Included here is one T cell receptor beta chain sequence, with context. Repertoires were generated with immunoSEQ multiplex PCR, while TCRdb's copy carries only in-frame clones and drops some. The sample yields some 140,000 clones, 85% to 95% seen once. Germline lookup yields CDR1 LNHDA and CDR2 SQIVND (reference sequence). The ends were cut back, 6 bases at V and 8 bases at J, with 13 bases in the middle. This CDR3 region has 12 residues. The data were taken from a study of T cell responses to AZD1222 COVID-19 vaccine. The V gene is TRBV19, the J gene TRBJ1-2; D unresolved. The sequence was obtained from an adult in good health. The sequencing used peripheral blood, collected on day 0 of AZD1222 vaccination. The CDR3: CASREYRFGYTF. CDR3 coding DNA: TGTGCCAGTAGAGAGTACAGATTCGGCTACACCTTC.